The entry below describes one TCR beta chain. The antigen remains unidentified. Germline CDR1 reads SGHTA; CDR2 reads FQGNSA. V lost 6 bases to trimming and J lost 6 bases, with 18 bases between them. The CDR3 extends over 14 amino acids. The source of the sample is a study of shared clonotypes between healthy human individuals. Study results and caveats: Rarefaction showed that sequencing of sorted subsets was incomplete (despite large depth).

Assay: immunoSEQ multiplex PCR; the TCRdb copy retains only in-frame clones and omits some. The sample consists of approximately 2.5 million clones, about 92% of them appearing once. The receptor was derived from a man between 18 and 29 years old in good health. This chain links TRBV7-2 with TRBJ2-7; no clear D. Sequencing used naive CD4+ T cells sorted from blood. Documented subset: CD45RA+ positively selected. CDR3 in DNA: TGTGCCAGCAGGAAAGACGTTGCTGTGGGCGAGCAGTACTTC. This sequence encodes CASRKDVAVGEQYF.